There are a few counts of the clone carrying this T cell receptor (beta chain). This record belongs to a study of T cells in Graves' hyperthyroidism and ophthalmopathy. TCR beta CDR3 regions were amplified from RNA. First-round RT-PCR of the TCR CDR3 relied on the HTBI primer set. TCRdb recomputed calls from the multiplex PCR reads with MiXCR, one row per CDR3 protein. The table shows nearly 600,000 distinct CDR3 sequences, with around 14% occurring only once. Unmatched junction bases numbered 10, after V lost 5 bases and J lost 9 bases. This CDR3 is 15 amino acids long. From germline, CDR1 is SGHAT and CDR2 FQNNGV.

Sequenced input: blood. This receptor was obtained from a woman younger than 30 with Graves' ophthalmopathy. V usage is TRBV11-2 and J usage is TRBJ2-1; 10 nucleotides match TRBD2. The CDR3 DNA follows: TGTGCCAGCAGCCCACTAGCGGGATCTTTAGGTGAGCAGTTCTTC. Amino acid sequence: CASSPLAGSLGEQFF.